Presented here are 15 T cell receptor beta chains from one specimen sequenced in a study of cytomegalovirus exposure and HLA in healthy donors. The PCR had 60 Vbeta and 13 Jbeta primers. Generated by immunoSEQ multiplex PCR, the TCRdb table keeps only in-frame clones and is missing some. The data hold 150,000 to 200,000 clones, with about 81% observed a single time. Material for sequencing was PBMCs. The receptors originated from a man younger than 35 in good health and CMV-seronegative.

The chain is built from TRBV10-3 and TRBJ2-1, with D maybe TRBD2 (5 bases). The germline CDR1 and CDR2 sequences are ENHRY and SYGVKD. CDR3 length equals 15 residues. Trimming took off 10 bases at V and 2 bases at J, with 18 bases between the two ends. In nucleotides, the CDR3 is TGTGCCACGGCGGCCCCGGGATTCGCCTACAATGAGCAGTTCTTC. Its protein is CATAAPGFAYNEQFF.

The chain links TRBV15 to TRBJ2-3; TRBD2 aligns across 8 bases. The CDR3 totals 15 residues. The junction had 6 bases not matched to a gene; V was cut back by 1 base and J by 6 bases. Per germline, CDR1 LNHNV and CDR2 YYDKDF (reference sequence). The CDR3 region is CATSRGGGRTDTQYF. The CDR3 DNA is TGTGCCACCAGCAGAGGGGGCGGGAGGACGGATACGCAGTATTTT.

This clone was seen a single time. The rearrangement joins TRBV11-2 to TRBJ2-3; 13 positions match TRBD2. This CDR3 is built from 16 residues. V lost 5 bases and J lost 4; bases outside the gene matches: 6. Germline CDR1 SGHAT, CDR2 FQNNGV. CDR3 nucleotide sequence: TGTGCCAGCAGCGTTGGGACTAGCGGGGAGGCAGATACGCAGTATTTT. Protein sequence: CASSVGTSGEADTQYF.

This chain connects TRBV6-5 to TRBJ1-2, with TRBD1 matching over 7 bases. Germline loops: CDR1 MNHEY, CDR2 SVGAGI. The ends lost 6 bases at V and 2 bases at J; junction bases unmatched: 0. The CDR3 totals 12 residues. The CDR3 nucleotides are TGTGCCAGCAGGGACAGGAACTATGGCTACACCTTC. This sequence encodes CASRDRNYGYTF.

V gene TRBV19 combines with J gene TRBJ2-3, with a possible D match to TRBD2 (6 bases). Germline assignment: CDR1 LNHDA and CDR2 SQIVND (reference sequence). Trimming removed 1 base from V and 1 base from J, with 6 bases in between. The CDR3 covers 14 residues. DNA of the CDR3: TGTGCCAGTAGTATAGCGGGGGGCACAGATACGCAGTATTTT. It codes for CASSIAGGTDTQYF.

The rearrangement uses TRBV5-1 and TRBJ2-7; D may be TRBD1 (5 bases). The CDR3 totals 13 residues. V lost 2 bases and J lost 6, with 12 bases in between. Germline V lookup: CDR1 SGHRS, CDR2 YFSETQ. CDR3 sequence reads: CASSLSGYREQYF. Written as DNA, the CDR3 is TGCGCCAGCAGCTTATCAGGGTACCGCGAGCAGTACTTC. Looking up the rest from reference TRBV5-1 and TRBJ2-7 gives the full variable domain: KAGVTQTPRYLIKTRGQQVTLSCSPISGHRSVSWYQQTPGQGLQFLFEYFSETQRNKGNFPGRFSGRQFSNSRSEMNVSTLELGDSALYLCASSLSGYREQYFGPGTRLTVT.

This clone appeared a single time. The V call is TRBV6-1, the J call TRBJ2-5; 7 bases map to TRBD1. The CDR3 totals 15 residues. Germline V gene data show CDR1 as MNHNS and CDR2 as SASEGT. Losses at the gene ends were 1 base for V and 5 bases for J; bases not matched to a gene: 7. In nucleotides, the CDR3 is TGTGCCAGCAGTGAAGGGGCAGGGGGTGGCGAGACCCAGTACTTC. The encoded protein is CASSEGAGGGETQYF.

This clone has a handful of counts. The chain uses TRBV25-1 and TRBJ1-2; 10 positions match TRBD1. The CDR3 runs to 18 residues. J lost 2 bases, V lost 2 bases, and 11 bases had no gene match. CDR1 MGHDK and CDR2 SYGVNS come from the germline V gene. The CDR3 DNA sequence: TGTGCCAGCAGTGAAGGGGGCCCGGACAGGGGGAAAAACTATGGCTACACCTTC. This encodes CASSEGGPDRGKNYGYTF.

The chain is built from TRBV11-3 and TRBJ2-1; 8 bases line up with TRBD2. This CDR3 has 14 amino acids. The V gene end was trimmed by 5 bases and the J gene end by 8 bases; junction bases not matched to a gene: 8. CDR1 and CDR2 from the germline V gene are SGHNT and YENEEA. CDR3 nucleotides: TGTGCCAGCAGCGTACGGGGGGGCGGAGATGAGCAGTTCTTC. Protein: CASSVRGGGDEQFF.

This clone appeared a few times. The V gene is TRBV4-3, the J gene TRBJ1-5; 7 bases match TRBD1. The germline gives CDR1 LGHNA, CDR2 YSLEER. The CDR3 sequence is 15 residues long. J gave up 2 bases and V 3 bases, and 4 bases lay outside the gene matches. CDR3 sequence (DNA): TGCGCCAGCAGCCAGGTCACAGGGGGCAATCAGCCCCAGCATTTT. Residues: CASSQVTGGNQPQHF.

Note on this clone: Compared with germline, one end of the junction differs, possibly owing to a read error. The same CDR3 also results from other DNA sequences found in this sample. This chain uses TRBV6-6 with TRBJ1-1; D gene uncertain. Germline assignment: CDR1 MNHNY and CDR2 SVGAGI (reference sequence). CDR3 length: 10 residues. CDR3 nucleotides: TGTGCTAGCAGACTAAGTGAAGCTTTCTTT. Translating gives CASRLSEAFF.

V gene TRBV10-1 combines with J gene TRBJ2-1; TRBD2 is a possible D gene (5 bases). The V gene lost 6 bases and the J gene lost 9 bases, with 12 bases spanning the gap. Germline V gene sequence: CDR1 WNHNN, CDR2 SYGVQD (reference sequence). The CDR3 spans 12 residues. This chain's CDR3 is CASSPDWGEQFF. The CDR3, as DNA: TGCGCCAGCAGCCCGGACTGGGGTGAGCAGTTCTTC.

The chain couples TRBV4-3 to TRBJ2-7; D may be TRBD2 (5 bases). This CDR3 is 15 amino acids long. Germline V CDR1 and CDR2: LGHNA, YSLEER. Trimming stripped 0 bases from V and 6 bases from J, with 15 bases between. DNA for the CDR3: TGCGCCAGCAGCCAAGATTACCGGGGAGTGGGCGAGCAGTACTTC. It codes for CASSQDYRGVGEQYF.

This clone appeared a single time. V and J are TRBV4-3 and TRBJ2-7; D uncertain. Trimming took 0 bases from V and 3 from J, leaving 9 bases between them. The CDR3 sequence is 14 residues long. Germline loops: CDR1 LGHNA, CDR2 YSLEER. In nucleotides, the CDR3 is TGCGCCAGCAGCCAAGATCTCGGAGACTACGAGCAGTACTTC. Its protein product is CASSQDLGDYEQYF.

The chain couples TRBV18 to TRBJ1-4; TRBD1 matches at 8 bases. The junction had 5 bases not matched to a gene; V was cut back by 0 bases and J by 5 bases. Germline CDR1 and CDR2: KGHSH and LQKENI. This CDR3 region has 16 residues. Here the CDR3 reads CASSPPSGQGNEKLFF. CDR3 nucleotide sequence: TGTGCCAGCTCACCACCTTCAGGACAGGGAAATGAAAAACTGTTTTTT.